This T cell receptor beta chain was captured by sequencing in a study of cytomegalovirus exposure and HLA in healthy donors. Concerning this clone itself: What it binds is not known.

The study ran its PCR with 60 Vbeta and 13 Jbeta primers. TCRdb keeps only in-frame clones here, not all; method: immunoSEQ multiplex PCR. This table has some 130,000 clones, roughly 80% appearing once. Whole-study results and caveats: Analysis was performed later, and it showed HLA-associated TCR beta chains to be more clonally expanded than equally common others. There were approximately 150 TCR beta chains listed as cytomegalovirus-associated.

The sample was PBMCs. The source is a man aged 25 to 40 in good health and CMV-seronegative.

The CDR3 coding sequence is TGTGCCAGTAGTCAAAACAGGGGAAATGAGCAGTTCTTC. Its protein product is CASSQNRGNEQFF. V usage is TRBV19 and J usage is TRBJ2-1, with TRBD1 matching over 7 bases. The V gene end was trimmed by 5 bases and the J gene end by 7 bases; junction bases not matched to a gene: 5. The germline gives CDR1 LNHDA, CDR2 SQIVND (reference sequence). There are 13 residues in the CDR3.